The next 22 T cell receptor beta chains were all read from a single sample in a study of shared clonotypes between healthy human individuals (TCRdb year 2020). The method was the immunoSEQ multiplex PCR assay. TCRdb took over this immuneACCESS table, retaining in-frame rearrangements with V and J assigned. Such tables are incomplete; in checked studies, under half of the missing clones stem from an unresolved V gene, and the remainder is unexplained. The sample table records around 2,000,000 clones; about 95% of these occur just once. More than 0.9% of the sample lies in the top ten. CD8 naive samples were CD45RO-negative cells positively selected for CCR7, giving a CD45RA+CCR7+ population that excluded TemRA cells. The sample comprised naive CD8+ T cells sorted from blood. The cell subset or site label, read with the paper, signifies: CD45RA+CCR7+. These receptors came from a man younger than 35 in good health.

This clone came up a few times. The V gene is TRBV10-1, the J gene TRBJ1-1; 11 nucleotides match TRBD1. The CDR3 spans 13 residues. Germline loops: CDR1 WNHNN, CDR2 SYGVQD (reference sequence). Unmatched junction bases numbered 2, after V lost 6 bases and J lost 5 bases. In nucleotides, the CDR3 is TGCGCCAGCAGGGACAGGGGGCTTACTGAAGCTTTCTTT. It yields the protein CASRDRGLTEAFF.

This chain connects TRBV10-2 to TRBJ2-7, with 8 bases fitting TRBD1. Germline lookup yields CDR1 WSHSY and CDR2 SAAADI. J gave up 4 bases and V 2 bases, and 7 bases lay outside the gene matches. CDR3 length: 15 amino acids. The CDR3 DNA reads as TGCGCCAGCAGTGAGGAGGCAGGGGGCGAATACGAGCAGTACTTC. This encodes CASSEEAGGEYEQYF.

The J gene is TRBJ2-1, the V gene TRBV11-2; D remains unclear. Germline values: CDR1 SGHAT, CDR2 FQNNGV. The CDR3 has 14 amino acids. V dropped 3 bases and J dropped 2 bases, with 8 bases sitting between them. The CDR3 DNA sequence: TGTGCCAGCAGCTTGGAGTATACCTACAATGAGCAGTTCTTC. Translation gives CASSLEYTYNEQFF.

The J gene is TRBJ2-7, the V gene TRBV5-5; 7 bases match TRBD1. The V segment lost 2 bases and the J segment 4 bases; nucleotides outside the gene matches: 6. Germline V gene lookup returns CDR1 SGHKS and CDR2 YYEKEE (reference sequence). The CDR3 spans 14 residues. CDR3 in amino acids: CASSLRQGIYEQYF. In DNA, the CDR3 is TGTGCCAGCAGCTTAAGACAGGGAATATACGAGCAGTACTTC.

This CDR3 reads CASSERGTANTGELFF. The CDR3 DNA sequence: TGTGCCAGCAGTGAACGGGGCACCGCGAACACCGGGGAGCTGTTTTTT. The chain combines TRBV6-1 with TRBJ2-2; D possibly matches TRBD1 or TRBD2 (5 bases each). Germline V gives CDR1 MNHNS, CDR2 SASEGT. The CDR3 totals 16 residues. V was clipped by 2 bases and J by 0 bases, with 10 bases between them.

This clone appeared once. The chain recombines TRBV27 with TRBJ2-7, with D possibly TRBD1 on 6 matching bases. Per germline, CDR1 MNHEY and CDR2 SMNVEV (reference sequence). CDR3 size: 17 residues. Deletions cut 6 bases from V and 5 bases from J, with 26 bases between. CDR3 DNA: TGTGCCAGCAGCCCTCCAGCTCCCGGACAGACGGGACACGAGCAGTACTTC. Its protein is CASSPPAPGQTGHEQYF.

A few counts support this clone. The chain uses TRBV12-5 and TRBJ2-5; the D call may be TRBD1 or TRBD2 (6 bases each). Trimming shortened V by 6 bases and J by 5 bases, and 13 bases separated the two germline ends. The germline gives CDR1 LGHNT, CDR2 FRNRAP. The CDR3 is made up of 13 amino acids. The CDR3 sequence: CASGVGGPETQYF. The CDR3 DNA reads TGTGCTAGTGGGGTAGGGGGGCCGGAGACCCAGTACTTC.

This chain links TRBV4-2 with TRBJ2-1, with 9 bases matching TRBD2. From germline, CDR1 is LGHNA and CDR2 YNFKEQ. This CDR3 has 16 residues. V shed 0 bases and J 7 bases; nucleotides not matched to a gene: 7. Here the CDR3 DNA reads TGTGCCAGCAGCCAAGATCGGAGCGGGGGGCTTAATGAGCAGTTCTTC. This gives the protein CASSQDRSGGLNEQFF.

The J gene is TRBJ2-7, the V gene TRBV7-9; 8 bases fit TRBD1. The CDR3 totals 14 residues. The germline V gene encodes CDR1 SEHNR and CDR2 FQNEAQ (reference sequence). J lost 0 bases, V lost 5 bases, and 3 bases had no gene match. This chain's CDR3 is CASSQTGASYEQYF. The CDR3 bases are TGTGCCAGCAGCCAGACAGGGGCCTCCTACGAGCAGTACTTC.

The J gene is TRBJ2-1, the V gene TRBV4-1; D gene unclear. The CDR3 sequence is 15 residues long. V lost 2 bases to trimming and J lost 0 bases, with 8 bases between them. Per germline, CDR1 MGHRA and CDR2 YSYEKL. CDR3 sequence: CASSQIHNSYNEQFF. CDR3 nucleotides: TGCGCCAGCAGCCAAATCCATAACTCCTACAATGAGCAGTTCTTC.

The chain is built from TRBV7-2 and TRBJ2-3; D may be TRBD1 or TRBD2 (6 bases each). Trimming stripped 7 bases from V and 3 bases from J, with 17 bases between. From germline, CDR1 is SGHTA and CDR2 FQGNSA. The CDR3 contains 15 residues. The CDR3, as DNA: TGTGCCAGCACGACTTGGGGGGCGCAGACAGATACGCAGTATTTT. Protein product: CASTTWGAQTDTQYF.

This chain links TRBV6-6 with TRBJ2-4; tentatively, D is TRBD2 (5 bases). This CDR3 is built from 12 residues. Germline assignment: CDR1 MNHNY and CDR2 SVGAGI (reference sequence). Between the trimmed V and J ends, which lost 2 bases and 9 bases, there was a span of 8 bases. The DNA of the CDR3 is TGTGCCAGCAGTTACGAGGGCGCCATTCAGTACTTC. Protein: CASSYEGAIQYF.

This sequence joins TRBV27 and TRBJ1-5; D is ambiguous. Germline CDR1 MNHEY, CDR2 SMNVEV (reference sequence). The V gene lost 0 bases and the J gene lost 9 bases, with 12 bases spanning the gap. This CDR3 spans 14 amino acids. The CDR3 protein is CASSLSVGNPPQHF. The CDR3 bases are TGTGCCAGCAGTTTATCGGTAGGGAACCCGCCCCAGCATTTT.

This chain links TRBV27 with TRBJ2-7; 8 nucleotides line up with TRBD2. The ends lost 3 bases at V and 7 bases at J; junction bases unmatched: 11. Germline V gene lookup returns CDR1 MNHEY and CDR2 SMNVEV (reference sequence). The CDR3 has 15 amino acids. CDR3 amino acids: CASSFLGSGVGEQYF. In DNA form, the CDR3 reads TGTGCCAGCAGTTTCTTGGGTAGCGGGGTGGGGGAGCAGTACTTC.

This clone was detected a few times. The sample contains more than one DNA sequence encoding this CDR3. V gene TRBV7-9 combines with J gene TRBJ1-5, with D unclear. V was cut by 1 base and J by 7 bases, with 5 bases left in between. CDR1 and CDR2 (germline): SEHNR, FQNEAQ (reference sequence). The CDR3 has 12 amino acids. The CDR3 is CASSLDGQPQHF. The CDR3 DNA sequence: TGTGCCAGCAGCTTAGATGGACAGCCCCAGCATTTT.

The chain recombines TRBV4-1 with TRBJ2-7, with 7 bases fitting TRBD2. Germline-derived CDR1 and CDR2 are MGHRA and YSYEKL. The CDR3 consists of 18 residues. Losses at the gene ends were 0 bases for V and 0 bases for J; bases not matched to a gene: 11. The CDR3 loop reads CASSQDSPLAVASYEQYF. In DNA, the CDR3 is TGCGCCAGCAGCCAAGATTCCCCTCTAGCGGTCGCCTCCTACGAGCAGTACTTC.

The genes are TRBV2 and TRBJ2-3, with a possible D match to TRBD2 (7 bases). V dropped 2 bases and J dropped 2 bases, with 11 bases sitting between them. This CDR3 has 15 residues. Germline CDR1 is SNHLY and CDR2 is FYNNEI. The CDR3 loop is CASSERGGVTDTQYF. In DNA form, the CDR3 reads TGTGCCAGCAGTGAAAGGGGGGGCGTCACAGATACGCAGTATTTT. Variable domain in full (rest from reference TRBV2 and TRBJ2-3): EPEVTQTPSHQVTQMGQEVILRCVPISNHLYFYWYRQILGQKVEFLVSFYNNEISEKSEIFDDQFSVERPDGSNFTLKIRSTKLEDSAMYFCASSERGGVTDTQYFGPGTRLTVL.

To note about this clone: Other DNA sequences in this sample translate to the same CDR3. This chain connects TRBV6-1 to TRBJ1-5, with D tentatively TRBD1 (5 bases). This CDR3 is built from 13 residues. Germline V CDR1 and CDR2: MNHNS, SASEGT. Deletions cut 3 bases from V and 4 bases from J, with 7 bases between. CDR3 DNA sequence: TGTGCCAGCAGTGATTGGGGGAATCAGCCCCAGCATTTT. Protein: CASSDWGNQPQHF.

The chain has TRBV29-1 and TRBJ1-4, with 8 bases aligning to TRBD1. Unmatched junction bases numbered 11, after V lost 1 base and J lost 7 bases. The CDR3 extends over 16 amino acids. Germline V lookup: CDR1 SQVTM, CDR2 ANQGSEA. CDR3 in DNA: TGCAGCGTTGAAGGAGGACAGGGACTGGAGGGTGAAAAACTGTTTTTT. Protein: CSVEGGQGLEGEKLFF.

This clone came up once. J is TRBJ1-2 and V is TRBV10-2; D is undetermined. The germline V and J ends were trimmed by 4 bases and 8 bases, with 14 bases remaining between them. Germline V gene lookup returns CDR1 WSHSY and CDR2 SAAADI. This CDR3 spans 13 amino acids. Here the CDR3 DNA reads TGCGCCAGCAGTGTCCTCATCGCCGGGGGCTACACCTTC. It translates to CASSVLIAGGYTF.

The chain couples TRBV18 to TRBJ2-7; D is ambiguous. V lost 2 bases and J lost 4, with 12 bases in between. Germline-derived CDR1 and CDR2 are KGHSH and LQKENI. CDR3 length: 14 residues. The CDR3 region has the DNA TGTGCCAGCTCACCAATGGATTCACTTTACGAGCAGTACTTC. It encodes CASSPMDSLYEQYF.

The rearrangement joins TRBV7-8 to TRBJ2-5; 11 bases are shared with TRBD1. Trimming cost V 5 bases and J 2 bases; bases outside gene matches: 4. In germline, CDR1 is SGHVS, CDR2 FQNEAQ. The CDR3 is made up of 15 amino acids. CDR3 in DNA: TGTGCCAGCAGCCCCGGGACAGGGGGACAAGAGACCCAGTACTTC. Encoded protein: CASSPGTGGQETQYF.